These T cell receptor beta chains were read from a single sample in a study of shared clonotypes between healthy human individuals. Only in-frame clones appear in the TCRdb table, and some are missing; sequencing was by immunoSEQ multiplex PCR. The repertoire includes about 680,000 clones, about 91% of them detected once, and approximately 25% sits in the top ten. Sequencing input: naive CD8+ T cells sorted from blood. These receptors were obtained from a young man in good health. Both conserved end residues are part of each CDR3. D genes are given only for firm matches. The listing skips clone size in some rows; elsewhere it reads once, few, many or a size class.

17	TRBJ1-3	TRBV28	-	-	TGTGCCAGCAGTAAGAGACAGCAAAGATACTCTGGAAACACCATATATTTT	CASSKRQQRYSGNTIYF
16	TRBJ2-1	TRBV5-1	-	TRBD2	TGCGCCAGCAGCTTCGTACATAGCGGGCGCTTTAATGAGCAGTTCTTC	CASSFVHSGRFNEQFF
13	TRBJ2-1	TRBV18	-	-	TGTGCCAGCTCACCCCCGGCGGACAATGAGCAGTTCTTC	CASSPPADNEQFF
16	TRBJ2-1	TRBV4-3	-	TRBD1	TGCGCCAGCAGCCCTCGACAGGGGCCCTCCTACAATGAGCAGTTCTTC	CASSPRQGPSYNEQFF
13	TRBJ2-5	TRBV7-9	-	-	TGTGCCAGCAGCGTAAGATATCAAGAGACCCAGTACTTC	CASSVRYQETQYF
14	TRBJ2-3	TRBV19	-	-	TGTGCCAGTAGTATGCCAGCTAGCACAGATACGCAGTATTTT	CASSMPASTDTQYF
14	TRBJ2-3	TRBV13	-	-	TGTGCCAGCAGCTTCGGAGCCTACACAGATACGCAGTATTTT	CASSFGAYTDTQYF
14	TRBJ2-7	TRBV11-2	-	TRBD1	TGTGCCAGCAGCTTAGGTCAGGGGGTTTACGAGCAGTACTTC	CASSLGQGVYEQYF
11	TRBJ2-7	TRBV6-1	-	-	TGTGCCAGCCCGGATACCTACGAGCAGTACTTC	CASPDTYEQYF
15	TRBJ2-5	TRBV4-1	-	-	TGCGCCAGCAGCCAAGTCGGGTTAGCGGAGGTGACCCAGTACTTC	CASSQVGLAEVTQYF
13	TRBJ2-4	TRBV19	-	-	TGTGCCAGTAGTATAGACAGGGGAAACATTCAGTACTTC	CASSIDRGNIQYF
13	TRBJ1-1	TRBV7-9	-	-	TGTGCCGGCACGGGGGGTAGGGACACTGAAGCTTTCTTT	CAGTGGRDTEAFF
15	TRBJ2-3	TRBV5-5	-	-	TGTGCCAGCAGCTTGTACGGACGGGGCACAGATACGCAGTATTTT	CASSLYGRGTDTQYF
14	TRBJ2-7	TRBV29-1	-	-	TGCAGCGTTGAAAGCTCGGGAGCCTCCTACGAGCAGTACTTC	CSVESSGASYEQYF
13	TRBJ2-1	TRBV19	-	-	TGTGCCAGTAGTACCGTCTCCTACAATGAGCAGTTCTTC	CASSTVSYNEQFF
15	TRBJ2-7	TRBV2	once	TRBD1	TGTGCCAGCAGTGAAAACAGGGGATGGTCCTACGAGCAGTACTTC	CASSENRGWSYEQYF
16	TRBJ2-7	TRBV4-2	-	-	TGTGCCAGCAGCCAAGAAATGTTAATAGTAGACTACGAGCAGTACTTC	CASSQEMLIVDYEQYF
11	TRBJ2-7	TRBV29-1	-	-	TGCAGCGTTTCGGTTACATCGGAGCAGTACTTC	CSVSVTSEQYF
13	TRBJ2-7	TRBV29-1	-	TRBD1	TGCAGCGTTTCGGACAGGCCCTCCTACGAGCAGTACTTC	CSVSDRPSYEQYF
16	TRBJ2-5	TRBV7-2	-	TRBD2	TGTGCCAGCAGGTTCCAGACTAGCGGGACTAGAGAGACCCAGTACTTC	CASRFQTSGTRETQYF
14	TRBJ1-1	TRBV7-9	-	-	TGTGCCAGCAGCTTACAGGGGCCGAACACTGAAGCTTTCTTT	CASSLQGPNTEAFF
12	TRBJ2-7	TRBV7-9	once	-	TGTGCCAGCAGCCCCGGTCCCTACGAGCAGTACTTC	CASSPGPYEQYF
16	TRBJ2-7	TRBV7-2	-	TRBD1	TGTGCCAGCAGCTTAGGTCCACAGGGGTTCTACCACGAGCAGTACTTC	CASSLGPQGFYHEQYF
15	TRBJ1-1	TRBV18	-	-	TGTGCCAGCTCACCACACGGGGACCTGAACACTGAAGCTTTCTTT	CASSPHGDLNTEAFF
17	TRBJ1-4	TRBV27	-	TRBD1	TGTGCCAGCAGTTCCGGACAGGTCCTAGGGGGGGATGAAAAACTGTTTTTT	CASSSGQVLGGDEKLFF
15	TRBJ1-1	TRBV6-5	-	TRBD1	TGTGCCAGCAGTTACTCGACAGGGTTAAGGACTGAAGCTTTCTTT	CASSYSTGLRTEAFF
15	TRBJ1-2	TRBV7-2	-	TRBD1	TGTGCCAGCAGCTTATTGGGACAGGGTTTGTATGGCTACACCTTC	CASSLLGQGLYGYTF
15	TRBJ2-1	TRBV9	-	TRBD1	TGTGCCAGCAGCGTAGGACAGGGGACCTACAATGAGCAGTTCTTC	CASSVGQGTYNEQFF
16	TRBJ1-1	TRBV11-2	-	TRBD1	TGTGCCAGCAGCCAAAGGCCCCCTACAGGGGTCACTGAAGCTTTCTTT	CASSQRPPTGVTEAFF
15	TRBJ2-3	TRBV5-1	-	TRBD2	TGCGCCAGCAGCGGAGCCGGGGGGGTCACAGATACGCAGTATTTT	CASSGAGGVTDTQYF
17	TRBJ2-3	TRBV7-9	-	TRBD2	TGTGCCACCCATGCGGGAGGGAGGTGGGCTAGCACAGATACGCAGTATTTT	CATHAGGRWASTDTQYF
13	TRBJ1-2	TRBV11-2	-	TRBD1	TGTGCCAGCGAGGGGGCGGGAGCCTCTGGCTACACCTTC	CASEGAGASGYTF
12	TRBJ2-1	TRBV9	-	-	TGTGCCAGCAGCGTAGTTAGCGGTGAGCAGTTCTTC	CASSVVSGEQFF
18	TRBJ2-5	TRBV5-1	-	TRBD2	TGCGCCAGCAGCCCTCAGGGGACTAGCGGGAGCAAGAAAGAGACCCAGTACTTC	CASSPQGTSGSKKETQYF
14	TRBJ2-7	TRBV2	-	TRBD1	TGTGCCAGCAGTGAAGGACAGGGCTCCTACGAGCAGTACTTC	CASSEGQGSYEQYF
13	TRBJ2-3	TRBV28	-	TRBD2	TGTGCCACCCAGCCACTAGCGGGAGTTCCCCGGTATTTT	CATQPLAGVPRYF
13	TRBJ2-1	TRBV7-9	-	-	TGTGCCAGTTCACAGGGTGCCTACAATGAGCAGTTCTTC	CASSQGAYNEQFF
15	TRBJ2-1	TRBV2	-	-	TGTGCCAGCAGTTTCCCCCAGACTAGACACAATGAGCAGTTCTTC	CASSFPQTRHNEQFF
13	TRBJ2-7	TRBV7-9	few	-	TGTGCCAGCAGCTTATCTTCAGAGTACGAGCAGTACTTC	CASSLSSEYEQYF
13	TRBJ2-3	TRBV29-1	-	TRBD2	TGCAGCGTTCCGCGGGAGAGAAAAGATACGCAGTATTTT	CSVPRERKDTQYF
14	TRBJ1-5	TRBV6-1	-	TRBD1	TGTGCCAGCAGCCCGGGACAGGGCTATCAGCCCCAGCATTTT	CASSPGQGYQPQHF
15	TRBJ2-3	TRBV25-1	-	TRBD1	TGTGCCAGCAGTGGCTGGGACAGGGACACAGATACGCAGTATTTT	CASSGWDRDTDTQYF
14	TRBJ2-1	TRBV11-2	-	-	TGTGCCAGCAGCAACCAGCCCCCGGGAAATGAGCAGTTCTTC	CASSNQPPGNEQFF
16	TRBJ2-3	TRBV15	-	TRBD1	TGTGCCACCATAAGGGCAGGACAGGGCTTCACAGATACGCAGTATTTT	CATIRAGQGFTDTQYF
11	TRBJ1-1	TRBV7-6	-	TRBD1	TGTGCCAGCACCCAGGGGGCGGAAGCTTTCTTT	CASTQGAEAFF
14	TRBJ2-4	TRBV19	-	TRBD2	TGTGCCAGTATCGGGGGGGTTGCCAAAAACATTCAGTACTTC	CASIGGVAKNIQYF